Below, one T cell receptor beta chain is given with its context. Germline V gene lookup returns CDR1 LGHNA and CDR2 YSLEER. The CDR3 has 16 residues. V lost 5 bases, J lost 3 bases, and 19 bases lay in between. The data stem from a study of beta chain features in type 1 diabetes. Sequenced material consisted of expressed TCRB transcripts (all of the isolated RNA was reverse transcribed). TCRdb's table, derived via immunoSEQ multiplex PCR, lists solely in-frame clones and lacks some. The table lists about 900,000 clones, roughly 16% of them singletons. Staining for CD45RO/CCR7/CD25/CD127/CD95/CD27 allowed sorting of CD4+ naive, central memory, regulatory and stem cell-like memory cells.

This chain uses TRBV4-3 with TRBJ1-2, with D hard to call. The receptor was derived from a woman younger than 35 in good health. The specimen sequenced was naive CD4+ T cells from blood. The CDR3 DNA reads TGCGCCAGCAGCAATGGTGTGGGCCCGACCGACTATGGCTACACCTTC. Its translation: CASSNGVGPTDYGYTF.